The sequence of this TCR beta chain was determined in a study of identical twins' blood T cells. Germline CDR1 reads SGHVS; CDR2 reads FQNEAQ. The V gene lost 4 bases and the J gene lost 7 bases, with 16 bases spanning the gap. This CDR3 has 14 amino acids. One entry per CDR3 protein results from TCRdb running MiXCR on the 5' RACE reads. The sample consists of 300,000 to 400,000 distinct CDR3 sequences, about 28% of them appearing once. This receptor was taken from a woman aged 18-49 years in good health. The chain links TRBV7-8 to TRBJ1-1; D remains ambiguous. The specimen sequenced was PBMCs. In DNA form, the CDR3 reads TGTGCCAGCAGCTCCAACACCGTGCAGAGTGAAGCTTTCTTT. Translated: CASSSNTVQSEAFF.